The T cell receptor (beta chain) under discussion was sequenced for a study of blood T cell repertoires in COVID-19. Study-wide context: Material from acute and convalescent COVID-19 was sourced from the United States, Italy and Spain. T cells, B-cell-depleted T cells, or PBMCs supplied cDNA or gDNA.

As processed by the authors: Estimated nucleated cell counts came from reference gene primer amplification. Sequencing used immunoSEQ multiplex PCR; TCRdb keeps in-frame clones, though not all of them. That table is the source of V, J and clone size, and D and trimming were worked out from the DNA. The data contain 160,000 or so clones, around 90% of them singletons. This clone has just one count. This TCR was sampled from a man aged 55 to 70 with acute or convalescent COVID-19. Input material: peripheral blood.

The CDR3 DNA reads TGTGCCAGCTCACCTGCAGGGGGCTCTAACTATGGCTACACCTTC. Protein: CASSPAGGSNYGYTF. The V and J genes are TRBV18 and TRBJ1-2; 8 bases line up with TRBD1. The germline V gene has CDR1 KGHSH and CDR2 LQKENI. J lost 0 bases, V lost 3 bases, and 3 bases had no gene match. This CDR3 spans 15 amino acids.